These 21 T cell receptor beta chains were all obtained from the same sample, sequenced in a study of blood T cell repertoires in COVID-19. The repertoire was sequenced with immunoSEQ multiplex PCR; TCRdb's copy has only in-frame clones and lacks some. Among fewer than 200,000 clones listed, 70% to 85% were seen once. Material for sequencing was peripheral blood. These receptors all stem from a man between 60 and 70 years old who had recovered from COVID-19.

The V and J genes are TRBV12-3 or TRBV12-4 and TRBJ1-1; D remains ambiguous. Trimming stripped 6 bases from V and 0 bases from J, with 8 bases between. CDR3 length: 13 residues. The DNA of the CDR3 is TGTGCCAGCAGCTTACGTCTGAACACTGAAGCTTTCTTT. Protein product: CASSLRLNTEAFF.

The chain combines TRBV2 with TRBJ1-5; tentatively, D is TRBD1 (6 bases). CDR1 and CDR2 (germline): SNHLY, FYNNEI. This CDR3 region has 15 residues. V was shortened by 2 bases and J by 0 bases, with 8 bases between the two germline ends. In DNA, the CDR3 is TGTGCCAGCAGTGAACAGGGGTATAGCAATCAGCCCCAGCATTTT. Translation gives CASSEQGYSNQPQHF. The variable domain in full, completed from reference TRBV2 and TRBJ1-5, reads EPEVTQTPSHQVTQMGQEVILRCVPISNHLYFYWYRQILGQKVEFLVSFYNNEISEKSEIFDDQFSVERPDGSNFTLKIRSTKLEDSAMYFCASSEQGYSNQPQHFGDGTRLSIL.

This clone was detected a few times. The genes are TRBV15 and TRBJ1-3; D might be TRBD1 (6 bases). Trimming stripped 0 bases from V and 0 bases from J, with 6 bases between. Germline loops: CDR1 LNHNV, CDR2 YYDKDF (reference sequence). The CDR3 is made up of 15 amino acids. In DNA form, the CDR3 reads TGTGCCACCAGCAGAGAGGACAGCTCTGGAAACACCATATATTTT. Residues: CATSREDSSGNTIYF.

The V gene is TRBV6-1, the J gene TRBJ2-7, with 9 bases matching TRBD2. J gave up 7 bases and V 2 bases, and 6 bases lay outside the gene matches. The CDR3 has 14 amino acids. The germline CDR1 and CDR2 sequences are MNHNS and SASEGT. The CDR3 DNA sequence: TGTGCCAGCAGTGAACCGGCGGGGGGGCGAGAGCAGTACTTC. Translation gives CASSEPAGGREQYF.

The chain uses TRBV7-6 and TRBJ2-3; D might be TRBD2 (5 bases). Deletions cut 1 base from V and 1 base from J, with 15 bases between. This CDR3 region has 17 residues. Germline assignment: CDR1 SGHVS and CDR2 FNYEAQ. The CDR3 DNA sequence: TGTGCCAGCAGCTTAGGCCAACTAGTCCTTGGCACAGATACGCAGTATTTT. Amino acids: CASSLGQLVLGTDTQYF.

The CDR3: CASSFEALNTGELFF. In DNA form, the CDR3 reads TGCGCCAGCAGCTTCGAAGCTCTGAACACCGGGGAGCTGTTTTTT. The V call is TRBV5-1, the J call TRBJ2-2; D unresolved. Trimming removed 2 bases at V and 1 base at J, with 9 bases between. Germline V lookup: CDR1 SGHRS, CDR2 YFSETQ. The CDR3 has 15 residues.

The chain joins TRBV12-5 to TRBJ1-2, with 10 nucleotides matching TRBD1. This CDR3 has 15 residues. J was trimmed by 8 bases and V by 2 bases; bases with no gene match: 8. Germline-derived CDR1 and CDR2 are LGHNT and FRNRAP. In nucleotides, the CDR3 is TGTGCTAGTGGTTTGACGGGACAGGGGTTTAGGGGCTACACCTTC. It yields the protein CASGLTGQGFRGYTF.

The chain carries TRBV7-8 and TRBJ1-1; tentatively, D is TRBD1 (6 bases). Trimming stripped 6 bases from V and 1 base from J, with 15 bases between. CDR3 size: 15 residues. Looked up from germline, CDR1 is SGHVS and CDR2 is FQNEAQ. The CDR3 here is CASSAPGQRNTEAFF. The CDR3 DNA follows: TGTGCCAGCAGTGCCCCCGGACAGCGGAACACTGAAGCTTTCTTT.

This rearrangement joins TRBV7-3 to TRBJ2-2; D perhaps matches TRBD2 (5 bases). Trimming left V 5 bases short and J 8 bases short, with 9 bases between. The CDR3 length is 12 residues. Germline loops: CDR1 SGHTA, CDR2 FQGTGA. The CDR3 here is CASSPRGGELFF. The CDR3 coding sequence is TGTGCCAGCAGCCCTCGAGGGGGGGAGCTGTTTTTT. The variable domain in full, with the rest retrieved from reference TRBV7-3 and TRBJ2-2, is GAGVSQTPSNKVTEKGKYVELRCDPISGHTALYWYRQSLGQGPEFLIYFQGTGAADDSGLPNDRFFAVRPEGSVSTLKIQRTERGDSAVYLCASSPRGGELFFGEGSRLTVL.

This clone was picked up a small number of times. The chain uses TRBV3-1 (or the pseudogene TRBV3-2) and TRBJ2-7; TRBD2 matches 16 bases. Germline V CDR1 and CDR2: LGHDT, YNNKEL (reference sequence). Germline trimming cut 4 bases from V and 4 bases from J; bases unmatched to any gene: 7. The CDR3 is 17 amino acids. CDR3 sequence (DNA): TGTGCCAGCAGCCCGGGGGCGGGACTAGCGGGAGGGTACGAGCAGTACTTC. Its protein product is CASSPGAGLAGGYEQYF.

The V call is TRBV15, the J call TRBJ2-3; 7 bases are shared with TRBD1. J was trimmed by 4 bases and V by 3 bases; bases with no gene match: 4. Looked up from germline, CDR1 is LNHNV and CDR2 is YYDKDF (reference sequence). The CDR3 consists of 14 residues. This chain's CDR3 is CATSRGQIPDTQYF. As DNA, the CDR3 is TGTGCCACCAGCAGGGGACAGATTCCAGATACGCAGTATTTT.

The chain is built from TRBV10-1 and TRBJ2-7, with D possibly TRBD1 on 5 matching bases. CDR1 and CDR2 (germline): WNHNN, SYGVQD (reference sequence). Trimming removed 0 bases at V and 0 bases at J, with 18 bases between. CDR3 length: 18 residues. The CDR3 loop reads CASSESSPHLQGSYEQYF. The DNA of the CDR3 is TGCGCCAGCAGTGAGTCGAGCCCCCACCTCCAGGGCTCCTACGAGCAGTACTTC.

The chain is built from TRBV5-1 and TRBJ2-2; D perhaps matches TRBD2 (7 bases). From germline, CDR1 is SGHRS and CDR2 YFSETQ. The CDR3 is 18 amino acids. V gave up 6 bases and J gave up 6 bases, with 27 bases separating them. The CDR3 DNA follows: TGCGCCAGCATCAACTCCCAGGAGGGGGGGTTCTCTTCCGGGGAGCTGTTTTTT. Protein sequence: CASINSQEGGFSSGELFF.

The chain links TRBV10-3 to TRBJ2-7; D ambiguous. Germline assignment: CDR1 ENHRY and CDR2 SYGVKD. The CDR3 sequence is 12 residues long. V lost 4 bases and J 5 bases, leaving 9 bases between the germline ends. CDR3: CAISASEDEQYF. The CDR3 coding sequence is TGTGCCATCAGTGCCTCAGAGGACGAGCAGTACTTC.

This sequence joins TRBV6-6 and TRBJ2-2, with a tentative D call TRBD1 (5 bases). The V and J ends lost 4 bases and 0 bases respectively, with 9 bases between them. The CDR3 has 15 residues. Per the germline V gene, CDR1 is MNHNY and CDR2 is SVGAGI (reference sequence). CDR3 in amino acids: CASSFQGSNTGELFF. CDR3 bases: TGTGCCAGCAGTTTCCAGGGTTCGAACACCGGGGAGCTGTTTTTT.

V and J are TRBV7-9 and TRBJ2-7; TRBD2 matches 16 bases. V shed 6 bases, J shed 1 base, and the junction held 6 bases outside the gene matches. From germline, CDR1 is SEHNR and CDR2 FQNEAQ (reference sequence). The CDR3 covers 17 residues. CDR3 residues: CASSPTGLAGGSYEQYF. CDR3 coding DNA: TGTGCCAGCAGTCCGACGGGACTAGCGGGGGGGTCCTACGAGCAGTACTTC.

This clone was detected once. The chain has TRBV18 and TRBJ2-1; no clear D. Germline-derived CDR1 and CDR2 are KGHSH and LQKENI. The germline V and J ends were trimmed by 0 bases and 8 bases, with 8 bases remaining between them. The CDR3 runs to 13 residues. The CDR3, as DNA: TGTGCCAGCTCACCACCCAGTCTCGATGAGCAGTTCTTC. As protein: CASSPPSLDEQFF.

The chain uses TRBV30 and TRBJ1-2, with D tentatively TRBD1 (6 bases). This CDR3 has 12 amino acids. Germline CDR1 is GTSNPN and CDR2 is SVGIG (reference sequence). Trimming took 0 bases from V and 4 from J, leaving 6 bases between them. For the CDR3, the DNA is TGTGCCTGGAGTGTACAGGGCTATGGCTACACCTTC. Translation: CAWSVQGYGYTF.

This clone was found a few times. The chain employs TRBV19 and TRBJ1-1; tentative D call: TRBD1 (6 bases). V lost 4 bases and J 4 bases, leaving 13 bases between the germline ends. Germline CDR1 is LNHDA and CDR2 is SQIVND (reference sequence). CDR3 length: 14 residues. This CDR3 is CASSKHRDGTEAFF. In nucleotides, the CDR3 is TGTGCCAGTAGTAAACACAGGGATGGCACTGAAGCTTTCTTT.

The genes are TRBV28 and TRBJ1-2; 9 bases fit TRBD1. The CDR3 length is 16 residues. In germline, CDR1 is MDHEN, CDR2 SYDVKM. V dropped 2 bases and J dropped 4; count of bases not matched to a gene: 8. CDR3 amino acids: CASSLPPPQGAYGYTF. The DNA for the CDR3 is TGTGCCAGCAGTTTACCCCCACCACAGGGGGCCTATGGCTACACCTTC.

The chain combines TRBV6-9 with TRBJ2-5, with TRBD2 identical over 11 bases. Germline V lookup: CDR1 MNHGY, CDR2 SVAAGI. The CDR3 has 17 residues. With 7 bases clipped from V and 5 bases from J, the junction kept 15 bases outside the gene matches. For the CDR3, the DNA is TGTGCCAGCACCCCCCCCCATAGCGGGGGGGCCAAGGAGACCCAGTACTTC. Protein: CASTPPHSGGAKETQYF.